The entry that follows covers one TCR beta chain sequence. This CDR3 spans 15 amino acids. Germline lookup yields CDR1 LGHNA and CDR2 YSLEER. Trimming took 6 bases from V and 1 from J; bases not matched to a gene: 4. The source of the sample is a study of control samples from healthy donors and cancer patients. Clones were sequenced by immunoSEQ multiplex PCR, and TCRdb holds only the in-frame ones, with some missing. The sample includes 130,000 to 150,000 clones, over 90% of them seen just once. This receptor was identified in a man in his sixties with colorectal cancer. J is TRBJ1-4 and V is TRBV4-3, with 8 bases lining up with TRBD1. Input material: PBMCs. The CDR3 here is CASSGQGGTNEKLFF. CDR3 sequence (DNA): TGCGCCAGCAGTGGACAGGGAGGAACTAATGAAAAACTGTTTTTT.